This T cell receptor (beta chain) was observed in a study of breast tumors, draining lymph nodes, adjacent tissues. Whole-study results and caveats: Compared with basal-like, luminal-like tumors shared significantly more repertoire with nontumor tissue. Compared with lymph nodes, tumors were less diverse; compared with nontumor tissue, more.

Breast cancer patients provided tissue from their axillary draining lymph nodes. A remark on this clonotype: The antigen is not known. The junction does not match germline at one end; this may be a read error.

Using its own MiXCR run on the multiplex PCR reads, TCRdb lists one record per CDR3 protein. The profile shows 100,000 to 150,000 distinct CDR3 sequences, approximately 20% of them singletons. The CDR3 sequence is 14 residues long. CDR1 and CDR2 from the germline V gene are SGHAT and FQNNGV. The receptor comes from a female donor with breast cancer. Some clones in this sample may be carry-over from other donors' samples. V usage is TRBV11-2 and J usage is TRBJ1-3; D is ambiguous. Sequences were obtained from axillary lymph node tissue. The DNA of the CDR3 is TGTGCCAGCAGCTTAGGCAGCTCTGGAAGCACCATATATTTT. Amino acid sequence: CASSLGSSGSTIYF.